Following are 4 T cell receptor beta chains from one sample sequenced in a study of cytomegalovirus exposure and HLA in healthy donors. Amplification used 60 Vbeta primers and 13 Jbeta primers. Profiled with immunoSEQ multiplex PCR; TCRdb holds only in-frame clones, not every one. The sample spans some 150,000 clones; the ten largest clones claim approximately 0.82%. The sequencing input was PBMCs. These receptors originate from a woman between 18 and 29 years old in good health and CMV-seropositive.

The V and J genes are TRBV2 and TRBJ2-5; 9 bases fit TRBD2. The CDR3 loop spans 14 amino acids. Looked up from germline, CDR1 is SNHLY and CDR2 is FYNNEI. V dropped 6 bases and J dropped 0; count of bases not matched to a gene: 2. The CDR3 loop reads CASRASGNQETQYF. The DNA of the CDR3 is TGTGCCAGCAGGGCTAGCGGGAACCAAGAGACCCAGTACTTC.

The CDR3 sequence: CASRGTVNEKLFF. The CDR3 DNA reads as TGTGCCAGCAGGGGGACAGTTAATGAAAAACTGTTTTTT. V is TRBV6-5 and J is TRBJ1-4; 7 bases are shared with TRBD1. J was trimmed by 4 bases and V by 6 bases; bases with no gene match: 2. CDR1 and CDR2 from the germline V gene are MNHEY and SVGAGI. CDR3 length: 13 amino acids.

For the CDR3, the DNA is TGCAGCGTTGGCGGGAGGGATTACAATGAGCAGTTCTTC. Amino acid sequence: CSVGGRDYNEQFF. The chain combines TRBV29-1 with TRBJ2-1; 9 nucleotides agree with TRBD2. This CDR3 region has 13 residues. The trim removed 4 bases at V and 4 bases at J, leaving 2 bases unmatched. Per germline, CDR1 SQVTM and CDR2 ANQGSEA.

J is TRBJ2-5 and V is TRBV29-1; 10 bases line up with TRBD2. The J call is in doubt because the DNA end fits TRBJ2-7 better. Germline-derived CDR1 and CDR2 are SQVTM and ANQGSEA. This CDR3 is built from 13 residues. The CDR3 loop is CSSSSGGHDEQYF. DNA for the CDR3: TGCAGCTCCTCTAGCGGGGGCCATGACGAGCAGTACTTC.